The present TCR beta chain was sequenced within a study of beta chain features in type 1 diabetes. Study-level findings and limits: Over-representation of high TCR-expressing cells was a possible consequence of cDNA sequencing.

As regards this clone: Antigen: not known.

The authors reverse transcribed all of the isolated RNA, so sequencing captured expressed TCRB transcripts. Method: immunoSEQ multiplex PCR; TCRdb's copy keeps in-frame clones and lacks some. The data hold a few hundred thousand clones, with 15% to 20% observed a single time. This clonotype was sampled from a young woman in good health. What was sequenced was naive CD4+ T cells from blood.

The CDR3 DNA is TGCGCCAGCAGCTTGGGGGCAGGGAAGGAAAAACTGTTTTTT. Translating gives CASSLGAGKEKLFF. This chain joins TRBV5-1 and TRBJ1-4; TRBD1 might be the D (5 bases). Trimming took 0 bases from V and 8 from J, leaving 11 bases between them. This CDR3 spans 14 amino acids. Germline-derived CDR1 and CDR2 are SGHRS and YFSETQ.